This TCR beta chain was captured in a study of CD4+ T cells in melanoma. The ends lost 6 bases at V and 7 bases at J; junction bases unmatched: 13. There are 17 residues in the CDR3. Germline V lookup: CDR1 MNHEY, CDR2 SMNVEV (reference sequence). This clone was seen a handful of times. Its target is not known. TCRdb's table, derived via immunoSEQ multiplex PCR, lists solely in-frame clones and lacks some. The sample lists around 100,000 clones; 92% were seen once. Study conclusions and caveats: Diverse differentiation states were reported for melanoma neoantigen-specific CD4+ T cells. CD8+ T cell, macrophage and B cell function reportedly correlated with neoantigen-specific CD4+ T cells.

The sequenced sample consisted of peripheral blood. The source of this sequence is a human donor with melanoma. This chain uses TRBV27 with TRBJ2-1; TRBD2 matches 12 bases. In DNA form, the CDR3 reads TGTGCCAGCAGCCTCCAAGGGCTAGCGGGAGGGCTTAATGAGCAGTTCTTC. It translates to CASSLQGLAGGLNEQFF.